This T cell receptor (beta chain) was recorded in a study of blood T cell repertoires in COVID-19. The data were produced by immunoSEQ multiplex PCR, yet TCRdb's version contains in-frame clones alone and is incomplete. The data show under 250,000 clones, approximately 90% seen once. Sequencing was carried out using peripheral blood. This receptor was obtained from a man aged 18 to 30 with active or convalescent COVID-19.

The CDR3 sequence is CASSLGWEKLFF. CDR3 DNA: TGTGCCAGCAGCCTTGGCTGGGAAAAACTGTTTTTT. The chain links TRBV5-6 to TRBJ1-4; D gene unclear. V was pared by 4 bases and J by 8 bases, with 9 bases between. The CDR3 is 12 residues long. Germline CDR1 and CDR2: SGHDT and YYEEEE.